The clone carrying this T cell receptor beta chain turned up a few times. Its specificity is unknown. Sequencing used cDNA as its template, made by extracting RNA and reverse transcribing it. Sequencing was performed with immunoSEQ multiplex PCR; in TCRdb, only in-frame clones are kept and a portion is missing. The sample yields 100,000 to 150,000 clones, 35% to 40% seen once. This sample stems from a study of CD8+ T cells in alopecia areata. Findings and caveats of the study: For lesional scalp, especially alopecia totalis/universalis, clonality was higher than in normal scalp.

This CDR3 is 14 amino acids long. Per the germline V gene, CDR1 is SQVTM and CDR2 is ANQGSEA. The trim removed 5 bases at V and 1 base at J, leaving 2 bases unmatched. Alopecia areata patients provided lesional scalp punch biopsies and peripheral blood, both collected for the study. The gene calls are TRBV29-1 and TRBJ2-3; 11 nucleotides agree with TRBD1. The specimen sequenced was CD4+ T cells sorted from blood. The receptor was isolated from a human donor with alopecia areata. The CDR3 spells CSVRTGGGTDTQYF. The CDR3 nucleotides read TGCAGCGTTCGGACAGGGGGCGGCACAGATACGCAGTATTTT.